These 24 T cell receptor beta chains were sequenced from one sample in a study of control samples from healthy donors and cancer patients (TCRdb year 2020). Libraries were prepared through the immunoSEQ multiplex PCR assay. The source is immuneACCESS, and TCRdb retained only in-frame sequences with V and J called. Part of the clones is not carried over; for the studies checked, unresolved V genes explain less than half of this, and the remainder is unexplained. This sample holds 390,000 or so clones; 80% to 95% were observed only once. Around 6.4% of the sample goes to the ten largest clones. The material sequenced was PBMCs. Receptors were obtained from a man aged 40-50 years with head and neck cancer.

Only one count was recorded for this clone. This CDR3 is CASRPGQGWDEQFF. The CDR3 region has the DNA TGTGCCAGCAGGCCGGGACAGGGGTGGGATGAGCAGTTCTTC. The rearrangement joins TRBV11-2 to TRBJ2-1, with 10 bases that match TRBD1. Germline V gene lookup returns CDR1 SGHAT and CDR2 FQNNGV. This CDR3 comprises 14 residues. Losses at the gene ends were 6 bases for V and 8 bases for J; bases not matched to a gene: 7.

The chain links TRBV7-2 to TRBJ1-1, with D unresolved. V lost 5 bases and J lost 9, with 16 bases in between. This CDR3 comprises 13 residues. The germline V gene encodes CDR1 SGHTA and CDR2 FQGNSA. DNA for the CDR3: TGTGCCAGCAGCCCGAGTGAAGGGTCAAAAGCTTTCTTT. As protein: CASSPSEGSKAFF.

The chain has TRBV27 and TRBJ2-7; D gene ambiguous. Trimming shortened V by 6 bases and J by 6 bases, and 12 bases separated the two germline ends. The germline V gene has CDR1 MNHEY and CDR2 SMNVEV (reference sequence). This CDR3 comprises 12 residues. In DNA, the CDR3 is TGTGCCAGCAGGATGAATACTGGCGAGCAGTACTTC. Protein product: CASRMNTGEQYF.

The rearrangement links TRBV27 to TRBJ2-7; 8 bases align to TRBD1. CDR3 size: 15 residues. Germline V lookup: CDR1 MNHEY, CDR2 SMNVEV (reference sequence). With V trimmed by 2 bases and J by 4 bases, 7 bases remained unmatched. The CDR3 sequence is CASSLISGGAYEQYF. The CDR3 nucleotides read TGTGCCAGCAGTTTAATTTCAGGGGGCGCTTACGAGCAGTACTTC.

The table lists this clone with a few counts. The CDR3 reads CASSEGLTGGNEQFF. The DNA of the CDR3 is TGTGCCAGCAGCGAGGGACTCACGGGAGGGAATGAGCAGTTCTTC. This chain uses TRBV9 with TRBJ2-1; 8 bases match TRBD2. The CDR3 is 15 residues long. The germline V gene encodes CDR1 SGDLS and CDR2 YYNGEE. The V and J ends lost 3 bases and 7 bases, in that order; junction bases with no gene match: 9. Complete variable domain (other parts from reference TRBV9 and TRBJ2-1): DSGVTQTPKHLITATGQRVTLRCSPRSGDLSVYWYQQSLDQGLQFLIQYYNGEERAKGNILERFSAQQFPDLHSELNLSSLELGDSALYFCASSEGLTGGNEQFFGPGTRLTVL.

The chain uses TRBV3-1 (or the pseudogene TRBV3-2) and TRBJ1-5; D call uncertain. Germline assignment: CDR1 LGHDT and CDR2 YNNKEL (reference sequence). The CDR3 is made up of 16 amino acids. V lost 1 base and J lost 2, with 12 bases in between. CDR3 nucleotides: TGTGCCAGCAGCCAAGTCCCGCCCCCGGGCAATCAGCCCCAGCATTTT. It codes for CASSQVPPPGNQPQHF.

The chain combines TRBV5-6 with TRBJ1-3; D gene uncertain. V was pared by 0 bases and J by 0 bases, with 4 bases between. Germline CDR1 reads SGHDT; CDR2 reads YYEEEE. The length of the CDR3 is 14 residues. The CDR3 DNA sequence: TGTGCCAGCAGCTTGGCCTACTCTGGAAACACCATATATTTT. Protein product: CASSLAYSGNTIYF. The whole variable domain, remainder taken from reference TRBV5-6 and TRBJ1-3, is DAGVTQSPTHLIKTRGQQVTLRCSPKSGHDTVSWYQQALGQGPQFIFQYYEEEERQRGNFPDRFSGHQFPNYSSELNVNALLLGDSALYLCASSLAYSGNTIYFGEGSWLTVV.

This chain joins TRBV5-6 and TRBJ1-6; no clear D. Germline CDR1 reads SGHDT; CDR2 reads YYEEEE. Trimming pared 5 bases from V and 8 bases from J, leaving 14 bases between. The CDR3 extends over 14 amino acids. CDR3 DNA sequence: TGTGCCAGCAGGCCGGGCAGCACGGATTCACCCCTCCACTTT. Protein: CASRPGSTDSPLHF.

The rearrangement uses TRBV25-1 and TRBJ1-2; perhaps TRBD1 as D (5 bases). CDR3 size: 14 residues. Trimming shortened V by 5 bases and J by 7 bases, and 17 bases separated the two germline ends. The germline gives CDR1 MGHDK, CDR2 SYGVNS. The CDR3 DNA is TGTGCCAGCAGTTCGACGGGGCTTTATGGTGGCTACACCTTC. This translates into CASSSTGLYGGYTF.

V and J are TRBV25-1 and TRBJ2-2; 8 bases line up with TRBD1. CDR1 is MGHDK and CDR2 is SYGVNS in the germline V gene. CDR3 length: 15 amino acids. Trimming removed 5 bases from V and 6 bases from J; junction bases left unmatched: 8. CDR3 nucleotides: TGTGCCAGCAGTCCTCGGACAGGGCGGCCCGGGGAGCTGTTTTTT. Translated: CASSPRTGRPGELFF.

The V and J genes are TRBV2 and TRBJ2-3; weak D call: TRBD2 (7 bases). Germline CDR1 SNHLY, CDR2 FYNNEI. Trimming removed 7 bases from V and 0 bases from J, with 11 bases in between. CDR3 length: 14 amino acids. The CDR3 nucleotides are TGTGCCAGCAAGGGGGAGGGCAGCACAGATACGCAGTATTTT. Translating gives CASKGEGSTDTQYF. Based on the CDR3 plus reference TRBV2 and TRBJ2-3, the full variable domain is EPEVTQTPSHQVTQMGQEVILRCVPISNHLYFYWYRQILGQKVEFLVSFYNNEISEKSEIFDDQFSVERPDGSNFTLKIRSTKLEDSAMYFCASKGEGSTDTQYFGPGTRLTVL.

V and J are TRBV4-2 and TRBJ2-3; 10 bases line up with TRBD2. The CDR3 has 20 residues. The germline V gene encodes CDR1 LGHNA and CDR2 YNFKEQ. The V segment lost 0 bases and the J segment 5 bases; nucleotides outside the gene matches: 17. DNA for the CDR3: TGTGCCAGCAGCCAAGATCTGATTAGCGGGGGGTTTCAGTGGGTAGATACGCAGTATTTT. It yields the protein CASSQDLISGGFQWVDTQYF.

The chain recombines TRBV13 with TRBJ1-4; D perhaps matches TRBD1 (6 bases). The V and J ends lost 5 bases and 8 bases respectively, with 18 bases between them. The CDR3 length is 15 residues. Germline CDR1 PRHDT, CDR2 FYEKMQ (reference sequence). DNA for the CDR3: TGTGCCAGCAGCCTCCTAGAGGGGGGCCGGGAAAAACTGTTTTTT. Its protein product is CASSLLEGGREKLFF.

This clone appeared once. J is TRBJ2-7 and V is TRBV19; 10 bases agree with TRBD1. The CDR3 is 15 amino acids. Looked up from germline, CDR1 is LNHDA and CDR2 is SQIVND (reference sequence). V lost 5 bases to trimming and J lost 2 bases; unmatched junction nucleotides: 6. CDR3 region: CASSVSGTGAYEQYF. CDR3 bases: TGTGCCAGTAGTGTGTCCGGGACAGGGGCCTACGAGCAGTACTTC.

The J gene is TRBJ2-3, the V gene TRBV7-8, with TRBD2 matching 9 bases. Germline assignment: CDR1 SGHVS and CDR2 FQNEAQ. The CDR3 runs 14 residues. V trimming: 10 bases; J trimming: 2 bases; junction bases outside the gene matches: 7. The CDR3 nucleotides read TGTGCCATCGCGGGAGGGGGAGCCACAGATACGCAGTATTTT. This translates into CAIAGGGATDTQYF.

The gene calls are TRBV5-1 and TRBJ2-7, with 12 bases identical to TRBD1. J was trimmed by 4 bases and V by 6 bases; bases with no gene match: 5. The V gene's germline CDR1 is SGHRS and CDR2 YFSETQ. The CDR3 runs 14 residues. CDR3 loop: CASTGTGGVYEQYF. Written as DNA, the CDR3 is TGCGCCAGCACCGGGACAGGGGGCGTTTACGAGCAGTACTTC.

The chain carries TRBV9 and TRBJ2-5; the match to TRBD2 covers 14 bases. This CDR3 comprises 18 residues. The germline gives CDR1 SGDLS, CDR2 YYNGEE. V lost 0 bases to trimming and J lost 3 bases; unmatched junction nucleotides: 7. The CDR3 spells CASSVGLAGGVSEETQYF. In nucleotides, the CDR3 is TGTGCCAGCAGCGTAGGACTAGCGGGGGGGGTATCGGAAGAGACCCAGTACTTC.

In its sample, this clone was seen once. This chain links TRBV5-4 with TRBJ2-5, with a possible D match to TRBD2 (6 bases). V was pared by 4 bases and J by 2 bases, with 15 bases between. CDR3 length: 15 residues. Germline V gene sequence: CDR1 SGHNT, CDR2 YYREEE (reference sequence). The CDR3 DNA reads TGTGCCAGCAGCCCGAAGGGCGGGGCTCAAGAGACCCAGTACTTC. This encodes CASSPKGGAQETQYF.

The chain combines TRBV28 with TRBJ2-7; 8 nucleotides match TRBD2. This CDR3 region has 15 residues. The germline V gene encodes CDR1 MDHEN and CDR2 SYDVKM. V lost 6 bases, J lost 4 bases, and 11 bases stayed unmatched. The CDR3 region is CASSLGGSGAYEQYF. The CDR3 DNA follows: TGTGCCAGCAGCCTAGGGGGTAGCGGGGCTTACGAGCAGTACTTC.

In its sample, this clone was seen once. The CDR3 spells CASSLSGTGWIQPQHF. The CDR3 region has the DNA TGTGCCAGCAGTTTATCGGGGACAGGGTGGATTCAGCCCCAGCATTTT. V is TRBV27 and J is TRBJ1-5; 9 bases are a match to TRBD1. The CDR3 runs to 16 residues. CDR1 is MNHEY and CDR2 is SMNVEV in the germline V gene (reference sequence). J lost 6 bases, V lost 0 bases, and 6 bases had no gene match.

The sample holds one count of this clone. The rearrangement joins TRBV7-9 to TRBJ1-1, with D maybe TRBD1 (5 bases). Deletions cut 1 base from V and 11 bases from J, with 17 bases between. CDR1 and CDR2 (germline): SEHNR, FQNEAQ (reference sequence). This CDR3 is 14 amino acids long. The DNA of the CDR3 is TGTGCCAGCAGCTTAGAGGGGACCTTAACTGGGGCTTTCTTT. Protein sequence: CASSLEGTLTGAFF.

This chain uses TRBV7-3 with TRBJ1-2, with TRBD1 matching 7 bases. The CDR3 runs 15 residues. CDR1 SGHTA and CDR2 FQGTGA come from the germline V gene. V lost 5 bases to trimming and J lost 5 bases; unmatched junction nucleotides: 11. CDR3 sequence: CASSQSDRDIYGYTF. As DNA, the CDR3 is TGTGCCAGCAGCCAGTCAGACAGGGATATATATGGCTACACCTTC. Looking up the rest from reference TRBV7-3 and TRBJ1-2 gives the full variable domain: GAGVSQTPSNKVTEKGKYVELRCDPISGHTALYWYRQSLGQGPEFLIYFQGTGAADDSGLPNDRFFAVRPEGSVSTLKIQRTERGDSAVYLCASSQSDRDIYGYTFGSGTRLTVV.

The J gene is TRBJ1-5, the V gene TRBV27, with D unclear. Looked up from germline, CDR1 is MNHEY and CDR2 is SMNVEV (reference sequence). CDR3 size: 13 residues. V was clipped by 3 bases and J by 4 bases, with 7 bases between them. The CDR3 region has the DNA TGTGCCAGCAGTTTTAACCGGAATCAGCCCCAGCATTTT. It translates to CASSFNRNQPQHF.

The chain uses TRBV10-2 and TRBJ1-1; D remains unclear. This CDR3 is built from 14 residues. Germline-derived CDR1 and CDR2 are WSHSY and SAAADI. V lost 3 bases and J 5 bases, leaving 13 bases between the germline ends. CDR3 bases: TGCGCCAGCAGTGAATGGGTCCGGTGGACTGAAGCTTTCTTT. It encodes CASSEWVRWTEAFF.